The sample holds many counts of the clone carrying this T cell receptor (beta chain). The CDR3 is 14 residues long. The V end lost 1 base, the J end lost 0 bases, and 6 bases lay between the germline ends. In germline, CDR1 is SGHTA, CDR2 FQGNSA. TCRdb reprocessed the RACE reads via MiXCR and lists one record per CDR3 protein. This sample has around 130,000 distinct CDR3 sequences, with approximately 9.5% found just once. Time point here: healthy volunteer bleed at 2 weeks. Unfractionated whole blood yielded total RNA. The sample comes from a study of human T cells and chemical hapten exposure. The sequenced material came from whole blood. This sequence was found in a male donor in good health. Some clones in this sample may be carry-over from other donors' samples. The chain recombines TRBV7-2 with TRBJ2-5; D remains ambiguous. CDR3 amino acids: CASSLGRYQETQYF. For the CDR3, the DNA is TGTGCCAGCAGCTTAGGACGGTACCAAGAGACCCAGTACTTC.